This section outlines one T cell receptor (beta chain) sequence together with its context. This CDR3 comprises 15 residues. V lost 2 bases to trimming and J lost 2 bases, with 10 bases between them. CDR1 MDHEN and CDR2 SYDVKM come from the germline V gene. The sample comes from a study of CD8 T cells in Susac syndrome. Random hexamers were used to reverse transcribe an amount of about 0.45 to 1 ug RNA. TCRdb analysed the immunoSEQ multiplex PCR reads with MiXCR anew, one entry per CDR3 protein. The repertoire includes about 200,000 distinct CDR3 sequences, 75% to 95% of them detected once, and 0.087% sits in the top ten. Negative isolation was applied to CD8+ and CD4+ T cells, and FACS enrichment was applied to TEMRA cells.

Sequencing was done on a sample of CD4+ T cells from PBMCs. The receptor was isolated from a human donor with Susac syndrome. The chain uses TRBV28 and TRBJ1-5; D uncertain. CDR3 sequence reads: CASSLRQMGNQPQHF. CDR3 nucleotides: TGTGCCAGCAGTTTACGACAAATGGGCAATCAGCCCCAGCATTTT.